Each of the 12 T cell receptor beta chains below was sequenced from the same sample in a study of blood T cell repertoires in COVID-19 (dated by TCRdb to 2020 to 2022). Library construction relied on the immunoSEQ multiplex PCR assay. TCRdb retrieved this table from immuneACCESS and kept in-frame rearrangements only. Not all clones are present; in checked studies, unresolved V genes account for under half, and no reason is known for the remainder. The sample table lists roughly 200,000 clones, roughly 89% of them with a count of one. The leading ten clones occupy roughly 6.4% of the sample. Input material: peripheral blood. The receptors come from a man aged 55-75 years who had recovered from COVID-19.

The chain recombines TRBV4-1 with TRBJ1-1; TRBD1 aligns across 7 bases. The CDR3 has 15 amino acids. Germline CDR1 is MGHRA and CDR2 is YSYEKL. V lost 4 bases to trimming and J lost 0 bases; unmatched junction nucleotides: 5. The CDR3 region has the DNA TGCGCCAGCAGCCCCACAGGGGCCATGAACACTGAAGCTTTCTTT. Its protein is CASSPTGAMNTEAFF.

This chain joins TRBV6-5 and TRBJ2-3, with 10 bases that match TRBD2. Germline-derived CDR1 and CDR2 are MNHEY and SVGAGI. This CDR3 spans 15 amino acids. V dropped 6 bases and J dropped 6; count of bases not matched to a gene: 9. In DNA, the CDR3 is TGTGCCAGCAGCGCCGGGACTAGCGACGCGGATACGCAGTATTTT. It codes for CASSAGTSDADTQYF.

For the CDR3, the DNA is TGTGCCAGCAGCCCGGGGGGGCAGGGGGGCGATGAAAAACTGTTTTTT. The encoded protein is CASSPGGQGGDEKLFF. The chain has TRBV4-2 and TRBJ1-4, with 7 bases aligning to TRBD1. With 4 bases clipped from V and 6 bases from J, the junction kept 11 bases outside the gene matches. Germline CDR1 and CDR2: LGHNA and YNFKEQ. There are 16 residues in the CDR3.

This clone was counted between two and nine times. This chain links TRBV18 with TRBJ1-1, with D hard to call. Germline CDR1 is KGHSH and CDR2 is LQKENI. This CDR3 has 14 residues. Trimming cost V 6 bases and J 0 bases, with 11 bases left between them. CDR3 in amino acids: CASSTTVMNTEAFF. CDR3 nucleotide sequence: TGTGCCAGCTCCACCACAGTCATGAACACTGAAGCTTTCTTT.

The chain recombines TRBV2 with TRBJ2-2; the D is unclear. Trimming took 0 bases from V and 6 from J, leaving 5 bases between them. There are 13 residues in the CDR3. The V gene's germline CDR1 is SNHLY and CDR2 FYNNEI. This CDR3 reads CASSEALPGELFF. CDR3 nucleotide sequence: TGTGCCAGCAGTGAAGCACTCCCCGGGGAGCTGTTTTTT. Complete variable domain (other parts from reference TRBV2 and TRBJ2-2): EPEVTQTPSHQVTQMGQEVILRCVPISNHLYFYWYRQILGQKVEFLVSFYNNEISEKSEIFDDQFSVERPDGSNFTLKIRSTKLEDSAMYFCASSEALPGELFFGEGSRLTVL.

The rearrangement links TRBV11-2 to TRBJ2-2; weak D call: TRBD2 (6 bases). There are 15 residues in the CDR3. Germline CDR1 and CDR2: SGHAT and FQNNGV. V shed 5 bases and J shed 6 bases, with 16 bases lying between them. CDR3 nucleotide sequence: TGTGCCAGCAGCACTCTGGAGGGGCTCGCCGGGGAGCTGTTTTTT. It is translated as CASSTLEGLAGELFF.

The chain has TRBV6-5 and TRBJ2-2; D possibly corresponds to TRBD2 (6 bases). CDR1 is MNHEY, CDR2 SVGAGI, per germline. V dropped 5 bases and J dropped 7 bases, with 14 bases sitting between them. This CDR3 is 14 amino acids long. CDR3: CASSPSSGVGELFF. CDR3 DNA sequence: TGTGCCAGCAGTCCCAGCTCGGGGGTCGGGGAGCTGTTTTTT.

V gene TRBV11-2 combines with J gene TRBJ2-1; D perhaps matches TRBD1 (6 bases). The V end was cut by 5 bases, the J end by 11 bases, with 16 bases between. This CDR3 has 13 amino acids. CDR1 is SGHAT and CDR2 is FQNNGV in the germline V gene. The DNA for the CDR3 is TGTGCCAGCAGCCCCACAGGGATTCCCAAGCAGTTCTTC. Protein sequence: CASSPTGIPKQFF.

The J gene is TRBJ2-3, the V gene TRBV18; the D is unclear. V lost 3 bases and J lost 0, with 10 bases in between. CDR1 KGHSH and CDR2 LQKENI come from the germline V gene. This CDR3 is built from 15 residues. CDR3 coding DNA: TGTGCCAGCTCACCCCAGTCTGTTAGCACAGATACGCAGTATTTT. It is translated as CASSPQSVSTDTQYF.

The V gene is TRBV5-4, the J gene TRBJ1-1, with D possibly being TRBD1 (5 bases). CDR3 length equals 13 residues. Germline CDR1 and CDR2: SGHNT and YYREEE (reference sequence). V gave up 4 bases and J gave up 1 base, with 8 bases separating them. The DNA for the CDR3 is TGTGCCAGCAGCATTACAGGGAACACTGAAGCTTTCTTT. This sequence encodes CASSITGNTEAFF. The full variable domain, with the rest looked up from reference TRBV5-4 and TRBJ1-1, is ETGVTQSPTHLIKTRGQQVTLRCSSQSGHNTVSWYQQALGQGPQFIFQYYREEENGRGNFPPRFSGLQFPNYSSELNVNALELDDSALYLCASSITGNTEAFFGQGTRLTVV.

The chain links TRBV7-8 to TRBJ2-3, with 9 positions matching TRBD2. CDR1 and CDR2 from the germline V gene are SGHVS and FQNEAQ. The length of the CDR3 is 16 residues. V lost 4 bases, J lost 2 bases, and 7 bases stayed unmatched. CDR3 DNA: TGTGCCAGCAGCTCCGGGGTAGCGGGGGTCACAGATACGCAGTATTTT. This gives the protein CASSSGVAGVTDTQYF.

This clone was seen more than once but under ten times. This chain joins TRBV30 and TRBJ1-3; no definite D call. V lost 2 bases and J 1 base, leaving 9 bases between the germline ends. The V gene's germline CDR1 is GTSNPN and CDR2 SVGIG (reference sequence). The CDR3 sequence is 14 residues long. CDR3 sequence (DNA): TGTGCCTGGAGTCCAGTAGCTTCTGGAAACACCATATATTTT. It is translated as CAWSPVASGNTIYF.